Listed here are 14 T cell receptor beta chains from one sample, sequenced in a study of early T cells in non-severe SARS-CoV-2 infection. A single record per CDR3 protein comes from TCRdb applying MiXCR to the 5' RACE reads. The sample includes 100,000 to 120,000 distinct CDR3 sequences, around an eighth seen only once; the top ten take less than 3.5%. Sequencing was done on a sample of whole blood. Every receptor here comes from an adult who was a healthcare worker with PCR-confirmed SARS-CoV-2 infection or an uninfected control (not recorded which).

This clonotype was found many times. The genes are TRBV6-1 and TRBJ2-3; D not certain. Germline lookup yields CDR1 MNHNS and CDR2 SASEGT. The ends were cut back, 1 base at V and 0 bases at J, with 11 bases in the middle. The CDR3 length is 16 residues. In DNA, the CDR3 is TGTGCCAGCAGTGAAGACAGACCCTATAGCACAGATACGCAGTATTTT. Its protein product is CASSEDRPYSTDTQYF.

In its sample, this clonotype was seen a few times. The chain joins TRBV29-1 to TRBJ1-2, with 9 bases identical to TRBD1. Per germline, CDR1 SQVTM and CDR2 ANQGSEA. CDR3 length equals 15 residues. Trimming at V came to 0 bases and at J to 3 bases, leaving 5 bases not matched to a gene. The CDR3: CSVEDRRQGDYGYTF. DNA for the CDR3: TGCAGCGTTGAAGATCGAAGACAGGGGGACTATGGCTACACCTTC.

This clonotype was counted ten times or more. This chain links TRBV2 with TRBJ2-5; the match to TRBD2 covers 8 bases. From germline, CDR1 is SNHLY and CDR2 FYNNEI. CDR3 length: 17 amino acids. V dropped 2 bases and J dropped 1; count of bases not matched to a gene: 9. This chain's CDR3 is CASSELPAGDSQETQYF. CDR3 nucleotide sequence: TGTGCCAGCAGTGAACTCCCAGCGGGGGATTCCCAAGAGACCCAGTACTTC.

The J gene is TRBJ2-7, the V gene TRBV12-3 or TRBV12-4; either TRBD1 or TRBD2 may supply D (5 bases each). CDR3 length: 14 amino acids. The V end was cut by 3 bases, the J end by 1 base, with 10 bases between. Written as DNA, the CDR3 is TGTGCCAGCAGTTTCCGGGACCGTTCCTACGAGCAGTACTTC. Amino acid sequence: CASSFRDRSYEQYF.

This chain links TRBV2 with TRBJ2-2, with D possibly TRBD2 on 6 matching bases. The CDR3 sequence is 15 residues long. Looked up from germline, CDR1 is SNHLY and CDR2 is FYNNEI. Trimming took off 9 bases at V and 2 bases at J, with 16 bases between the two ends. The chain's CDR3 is CARWGLYENTGELFF. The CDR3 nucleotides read TGTGCCAGATGGGGACTGTACGAAAACACCGGGGAGCTGTTTTTT.

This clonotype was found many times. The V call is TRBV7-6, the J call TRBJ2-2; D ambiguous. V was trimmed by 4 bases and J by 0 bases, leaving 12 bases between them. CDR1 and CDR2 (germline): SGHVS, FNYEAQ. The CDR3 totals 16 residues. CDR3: CASSSQLFSNTGELFF. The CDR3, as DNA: TGTGCCAGCAGCTCGCAGCTGTTTTCGAACACCGGGGAGCTGTTTTTT.

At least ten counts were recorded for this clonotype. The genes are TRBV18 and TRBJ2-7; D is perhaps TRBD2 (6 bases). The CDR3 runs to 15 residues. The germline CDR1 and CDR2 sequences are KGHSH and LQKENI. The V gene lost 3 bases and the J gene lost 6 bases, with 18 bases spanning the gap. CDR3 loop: CASSPSLTSLVEQYF. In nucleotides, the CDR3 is TGTGCCAGCTCACCCTCGCTGACTAGTCTGGTCGAGCAGTACTTC.

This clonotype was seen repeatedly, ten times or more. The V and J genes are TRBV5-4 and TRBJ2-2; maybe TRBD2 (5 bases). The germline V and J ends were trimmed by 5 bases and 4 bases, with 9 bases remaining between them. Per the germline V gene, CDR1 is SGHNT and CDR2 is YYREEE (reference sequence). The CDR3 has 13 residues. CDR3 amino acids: CASSLEGTGELFF. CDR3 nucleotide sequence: TGTGCCAGCAGTCTTGAGGGCACCGGGGAGCTGTTTTTT. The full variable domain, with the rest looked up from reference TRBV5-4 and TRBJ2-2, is ETGVTQSPTHLIKTRGQQVTLRCSSQSGHNTVSWYQQALGQGPQFIFQYYREEENGRGNFPPRFSGLQFPNYSSELNVNALELDDSALYLCASSLEGTGELFFGEGSRLTVL.

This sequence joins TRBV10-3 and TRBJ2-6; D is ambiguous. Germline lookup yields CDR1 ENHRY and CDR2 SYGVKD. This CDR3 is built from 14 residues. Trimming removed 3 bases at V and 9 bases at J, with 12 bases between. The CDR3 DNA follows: TGTGCCATCAGTGAATCAACAGCCCACAACGTCCTGACTTTC. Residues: CAISESTAHNVLTF.

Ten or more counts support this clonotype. As DNA, the CDR3 is TGTGCCAGCAGCGTAGTCCCAGGGACCAGCACAGATACGCAGTATTTT. Translating it yields CASSVVPGTSTDTQYF. This sequence joins TRBV9 and TRBJ2-3; tentatively, D is TRBD1 or TRBD2 (5 bases each). The CDR3 contains 16 residues. V lost 0 bases, J lost 0 bases, and 11 bases lay in between. Germline loops: CDR1 SGDLS, CDR2 YYNGEE.

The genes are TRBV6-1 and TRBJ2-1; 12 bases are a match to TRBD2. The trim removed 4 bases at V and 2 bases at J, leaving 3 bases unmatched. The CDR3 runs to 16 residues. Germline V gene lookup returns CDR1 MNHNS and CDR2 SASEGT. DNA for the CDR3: TGTGCCAGCAGTGGGCTAGCGGGGGGGCCCTACAATGAGCAGTTCTTC. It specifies CASSGLAGGPYNEQFF.

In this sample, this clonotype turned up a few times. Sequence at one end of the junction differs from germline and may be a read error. CDR3 region: CAISPGTGYSF. The CDR3, as DNA: TGTGCCATCAGCCCCGGGACAGGGTATTCCTTC. V is TRBV10-3 and J is TRBJ2-1, with 9 positions matching TRBD1. Germline lookup yields CDR1 ENHRY and CDR2 SYGVKD. This CDR3 spans 11 amino acids.

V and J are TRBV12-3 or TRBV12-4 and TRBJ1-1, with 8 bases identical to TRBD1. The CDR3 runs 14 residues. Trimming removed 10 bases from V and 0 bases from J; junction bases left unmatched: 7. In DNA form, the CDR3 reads TGTGCCACCACACGGGACAGGTTGAACACTGAAGCTTTCTTT. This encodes CATTRDRLNTEAFF.

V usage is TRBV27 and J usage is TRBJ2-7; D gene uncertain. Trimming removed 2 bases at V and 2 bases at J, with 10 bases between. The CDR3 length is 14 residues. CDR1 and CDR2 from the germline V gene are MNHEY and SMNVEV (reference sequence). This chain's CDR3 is CASSLQKTAYEQYF. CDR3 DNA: TGTGCCAGCAGTTTACAGAAAACAGCCTACGAGCAGTACTTC.